A selection of T cell receptor beta chains follows, all from one sample in a study of CD8+ T cells in alopecia areata. Clones were sequenced by immunoSEQ multiplex PCR, and TCRdb holds only the in-frame ones, with some missing. The table has just over 150,000 clones, around three fifths seen once. The sequences come from CD4+ T cells sorted from blood, collected at week 4, from a patient treated with tofacitinib. These receptor sequences come from a human donor with alopecia areata. CDR3s include the opening cysteine and the closing phenylalanine or tryptophan. The D gene is left open where the match is weak. The listing skips clone size in some rows; elsewhere it reads once, few, many or a size class.

j_call d_call clone_size v_call cdr3_aa cdr3_nt
TRBJ1-1 - few TRBV7-9 CASSSSTSNGEAFF TGTGCCAGCAGCTCCAGCACATCTAACGGTGAAGCTTTCTTT
TRBJ2-4 - many TRBV6-1 CASSETGLAKNIQYF TGTGCCAGCAGTGAAACGGGCCTAGCCAAAAACATTCAGTACTTC
TRBJ2-7 - - TRBV7-8 CASRADPTSYEQYF TGTGCCAGCAGGGCAGACCCTACTTCCTACGAGCAGTACTTC
TRBJ1-5 TRBD1 - TRBV27 CASSYGTAGDQPQHF TGTGCCAGCAGCTACGGGACAGCGGGGGATCAGCCCCAGCATTTT
TRBJ2-4 TRBD2 - TRBV7-9 CASHAVGREGNIQYF TGTGCCAGCCACGCCGTCGGACGGGAGGGAAACATTCAGTACTTC
TRBJ2-6 - - TRBV5-1 CASSPTDSGANVLTF TGCGCCAGCAGCCCCACGGACTCTGGGGCCAACGTCCTGACTTTC
TRBJ2-1 - - TRBV5-4 CASSRPEGPNEQFF TGTGCCAGCAGCCGGCCCGAGGGACCCAATGAGCAGTTCTTC
TRBJ2-6 - - TRBV29-1 CSVEEAQGANVLTF TGCAGCGTTGAAGAAGCCCAGGGGGCCAACGTCCTGACTTTC
TRBJ2-5 - - TRBV7-2 CASSPTVEETQYF TGTGCCAGCAGCCCGACGGTCGAAGAGACCCAGTACTTC
TRBJ1-6 - - TRBV7-2 CASSPTHSPLHF TGTGCCAGCAGCCCAACTCATTCACCCCTCCACTTT
TRBJ2-7 TRBD2 - TRBV6-5 CASSFRTSGGTYEQYF TGTGCCAGCAGTTTCCGGACTAGCGGGGGGACCTACGAGCAGTACTTC
TRBJ1-3 - few TRBV6-6 CASSYSGSGNTIYF TGTGCCAGCAGTTACTCGGGGTCTGGAAACACCATATATTTT
TRBJ1-6 - - TRBV23-1 CASSQLEGDNSPLHF TGCGCCAGCAGTCAATTGGAGGGGGATAATTCACCCCTCCACTTT
TRBJ1-6 - - TRBV2 CASMVHHNSPLHF TGTGCCAGCATGGTTCACCATAATTCACCCCTCCACTTT
TRBJ2-7 - - TRBV29-1 CSVGQSYEQYF TGCAGCGTTGGACAGTCCTACGAGCAGTACTTC
TRBJ1-1 TRBD1 - TRBV29-1 CSGRQGNTEAFF TGCAGCGGTAGACAGGGGAACACTGAAGCTTTCTTT
TRBJ2-7 - few TRBV29-1 CSVGGHGEQYF TGCAGCGTTGGGGGACACGGCGAGCAGTACTTC
TRBJ2-7 TRBD1 - TRBV19 CASRKTGTGEYEQYF TGTGCCAGTAGAAAAACCGGGACAGGGGAGTACGAGCAGTACTTC
TRBJ2-2 - - TRBV5-1 CASSPGDTGELFF TGCGCCAGCAGCCCGGGCGACACCGGGGAGCTGTTTTTT
TRBJ2-1 - - TRBV6-1 CATNRDGVSNEQFF TGTGCCACCAACCGGGACGGAGTTTCCAATGAGCAGTTCTTC
TRBJ2-1 - - TRBV29-1 CSALRGAIHNEQFF TGCAGCGCCCTTCGCGGGGCGATCCACAATGAGCAGTTCTTC
TRBJ2-7 TRBD1 - TRBV29-1 CSVGDSAYEQYF TGCAGCGTTGGGGACAGCGCCTACGAGCAGTACTTC
TRBJ1-6 - few TRBV29-1 CSVGTAANSPLHF TGCAGCGTTGGGACAGCAGCTAATTCACCCCTCCACTTT
TRBJ2-7 - few TRBV5-1 CASSLRPYEQYF TGCGCCAGCAGCTTGCGTCCGTACGAGCAGTACTTC
TRBJ2-3 TRBD2 few TRBV11-2 CASSPLAGSTDTQYF TGTGCCAGCAGCCCACTAGCGGGGAGCACAGATACGCAGTATTTT
TRBJ2-5 - - TRBV29-1 CSVKDSSQETQYF TGCAGCGTGAAGGACAGCAGCCAAGAGACCCAGTACTTC
TRBJ2-7 - few TRBV23-1 CASSQYDRIYEQYF TGCGCCAGCAGTCAATATGACAGAATCTACGAGCAGTACTTC
TRBJ1-1 TRBD1 few TRBV29-1 CSVAGGGTEAFF TGCAGCGTTGCAGGGGGGGGCACTGAAGCTTTCTTT
TRBJ1-1 - - TRBV29-1 CSVDGGGNTEAFF TGCAGCGTTGACGGGGGAGGGAACACTGAAGCTTTCTTT
TRBJ2-1 - - TRBV7-3 CASSLQAASYNEQFF TGTGCCAGCAGCTTACAAGCCGCCTCCTACAATGAGCAGTTCTTC
TRBJ1-1 - - TRBV29-1 CSVRPGNTEAFF TGCAGCGTGAGACCGGGCAACACTGAAGCTTTCTTT
TRBJ2-5 TRBD2 - TRBV5-1 CASSFGTSGVQETQYF TGCGCCAGCAGCTTCGGGACTAGCGGGGTTCAAGAGACCCAGTACTTC
TRBJ1-1 TRBD1 few TRBV19 CASSMDRGHQAFF TGTGCCAGTAGTATGGACAGGGGGCATCAAGCTTTCTTT
TRBJ1-2 - - TRBV6-7 CASSYSGWGNGYTF TGTGCCAGCAGTTACTCCGGTTGGGGGAATGGCTACACCTTC
TRBJ1-1 TRBD1 once TRBV7-3 CASGTGGNTEAFF TGTGCCAGCGGGACAGGGGGAAACACTGAAGCTTTCTTT
TRBJ1-1 - - TRBV4-2 CASTLDSMNTEAFF TGTGCCAGCACATTAGACAGTATGAACACTGAAGCTTTCTTT
TRBJ2-7 TRBD1 - TRBV25-1 CASSGPGQGISEQYF TGTGCCAGCAGTGGTCCGGGACAGGGGATCAGCGAGCAGTACTTC
TRBJ2-2 TRBD2 - TRBV27 CASSLSGVGTGELFF TGTGCCAGCAGTCTTAGCGGGGTCGGCACCGGGGAGCTGTTTTTT
TRBJ1-6 - few TRBV19 CASSILEGSRSPLHF TGTGCCAGTAGTATCCTGGAGGGCTCTCGTTCACCCCTCCACTTT
TRBJ2-5 - - TRBV29-1 CSVEEGRETQYF TGCAGCGTTGAAGAGGGGCGAGAGACCCAGTACTTC
TRBJ2-1 TRBD2 - TRBV11-2 CASSQNSPGLGKNEQFF TGTGCCAGCAGCCAAAACTCACCGGGACTAGGGAAGAATGAGCAGTTCTTC
TRBJ2-1 - few TRBV7-2 CASSRTGNEQFF TGTGCCAGCAGCCGAACGGGCAATGAGCAGTTCTTC
TRBJ2-7 - - TRBV25-1 CASLGQGRYEQYF TGTGCCAGCCTGGGGCAGGGGCGTTACGAGCAGTACTTC
TRBJ2-7 TRBD2 - TRBV30 CAWSVNGGDYEQYF TGTGCCTGGAGTGTAAACGGGGGGGACTACGAGCAGTACTTC